A selection of T cell receptor beta chains follows, all from one sample in a study of regulatory T cells in long-lasting Graves disease. Using its own MiXCR run on the multiplex PCR reads, TCRdb lists one record per CDR3 protein. The table lists 440,000 or so distinct CDR3 sequences, roughly 15% of them singletons, with about 10% in the top ten. The sample also formed part of further work on T cells in Graves' hyperthyroidism and ophthalmopathy.

The sample here was peripheral blood mononuclear cells (PBMCs), taken at new diagnosis, from a patient treated with antithyroid drugs. The receptors come from a woman in her 30s with Graves disease. The CDR3 runs from the conserved cysteine through the conserved F or W. A D gene is named only where the DNA matches it firmly. Clone size, where shown, is once, few, many, or a class for clones that have expanded.

TRBD1	TRBV12-3/TRBV12-4	TRBJ2-1	many	CASINRDRSYNEQFF	TGTGCCAGCATTAACCGGGACAGGTCATACAATGAGCAGTTCTTC
TRBD2	TRBV20-1	TRBJ2-5	NA	CSARDVTSGSETQYF	TGCAGTGCTAGAGATGTAACTAGCGGGAGCGAGACCCAGTACTTC
TRBD2	TRBV11-2	TRBJ2-6	few	CASSLRAGGPPGANVLTF	TGTGCCAGCAGCTTAAGAGCGGGAGGCCCCCCAGGGGCCAACGTCCTGACTTTC
NA	TRBV15	TRBJ2-5	NA	CATSREGEAETQYF	TGTGCCACCAGCAGGGAGGGGGAGGCAGAGACCCAGTACTTC
NA	TRBV4-3	TRBJ2-7	many	CASSQEPGQPRVLPKYF	TGCGCCAGCAGCCAAGAACCAGGACAGCCAAGAGTCCTACCGAAGTACTTC
NA	TRBV18	TRBJ1-1	many	CASSPGKTAHTEAFF	TGTGCCAGCTCACCAGGGAAGACAGCACACACTGAAGCTTTCTTT
TRBD1	TRBV28	TRBJ2-7	few	CASSSTGKFDEQYF	TGTGCCAGCAGTTCGACAGGGAAGTTCGACGAGCAGTACTTC
NA	TRBV20-1	TRBJ1-5	many	CSSKILGNQPQHF	TGCAGTTCGAAGATACTGGGCAATCAGCCCCAGCATTTT
NA	TRBV13	TRBJ1-2	many	CASSLGAADGYTF	TGTGCCAGCAGCTTAGGCGCCGCAGATGGCTACACCTTC
NA	TRBV12-3/TRBV12-4	TRBJ2-7	many	CASSLGEYEQYF	TGTGCCAGCAGTTTAGGAGAATACGAGCAGTACTTC
NA	TRBV28	TRBJ2-5	many	CASSPAGTKETQYF	TGTGCCAGCAGTCCTGCAGGAACGAAAGAGACCCAGTACTTC
NA	TRBV20-1	TRBJ2-7	NA	CSASSSASYEQYF	TGCAGTGCTAGTTCTAGCGCCTCCTACGAGCAGTACTTC
NA	TRBV4-1	TRBJ2-7	NA	CASSDSGASYEQYF	TGCGCCAGCAGCGACTCTGGAGCGTCCTACGAGCAGTACTTC
NA	TRBV4-1	TRBJ2-2	NA	CASSIPTGRTNTGELFF	TGCGCCAGCAGTATCCCAACAGGGAGGACGAACACCGGGGAGCTGTTTTTT
TRBD1	TRBV2	TRBJ1-1	many	CASLLDSGTANTEAFF	TGTGCCAGCTTACTTGATTCCGGGACAGCGAACACTGAAGCTTTCTTT
TRBD1	TRBV5-1	TRBJ1-4	NA	CASKSVGGEKLFF	TGCGCCAGCAAGTCGGTAGGGGGCGAAAAACTGTTTTTT
NA	TRBV12-3/TRBV12-4	TRBJ1-5	many	CASSFSPLRPQHF	TGTGCCAGCAGTTTTAGTCCACTAAGGCCCCAGCATTTT
NA	TRBV7-3	TRBJ2-2	few	CASSGGVRGGTGELFF	TGTGCCAGCAGCGGGGGAGTACGCGGTGGCACCGGGGAGCTGTTTTTT
NA	TRBV20-1	TRBJ1-3	few	CSASSHPDTIYF	TGCAGTGCTAGCTCCCATCCGGACACCATATATTTT
NA	TRBV7-2	TRBJ1-1	few	CASSLVKGRGTEAFF	TGTGCCAGCAGCTTAGTAAAGGGTCGGGGTACTGAAGCTTTCTTT
NA	TRBV10-3	TRBJ2-5	many	CAISESTSGEETQYF	TGTGCCATCAGTGAGTCCACCTCGGGGGAAGAGACCCAGTACTTC
TRBD1	TRBV4-1	TRBJ1-5	many	CASSQDEGQGYQPQHF	TGCGCCAGCAGCCAAGATGAAGGACAGGGGTATCAGCCCCAGCATTTT
NA	TRBV30	TRBJ2-6	few	CALIPPRGAFNVLTF	TGTGCCTTGATCCCCCCCCGGGGGGCATTCAACGTCCTGACTTTC
NA	TRBV30	TRBJ2-2	NA	CAWSLGGSTGELFF	TGTGCCTGGAGTTTAGGCGGGTCTACCGGGGAGCTGTTTTTT
NA	TRBV7-2	TRBJ2-1	many	CASSLALASNEQFF	TGTGCCAGCAGCTTAGCACTAGCCAGCAATGAGCAGTTCTTC
NA	TRBV11-1	TRBJ2-7	many	CASSKPTLGYEQYF	TGTGCCAGCAGCAAGCCCACACTAGGGTACGAGCAGTACTTC
NA	TRBV19	TRBJ2-3	NA	CASSTSRLPDTQYF	TGTGCCAGTAGTACCTCCCGACTGCCCGATACGCAGTATTTT
TRBD1	TRBV5-8	TRBJ1-5	many	CASSLDGTGGRQPQHF	TGTGCCAGCAGCTTGGATGGGACAGGGGGCCGCCAGCCCCAGCATTTT
NA	TRBV20-1	TRBJ1-2	few	CSAKPPREDGYTF	TGCAGTGCTAAACCCCCCCGTGAGGATGGCTACACCTTC
NA	TRBV7-9	TRBJ1-4	NA	CASSLPVGGARDANEKLFF	TGTGCCAGCAGCCTCCCGGTAGGGGGGGCGCGAGATGCTAATGAAAAACTGTTTTTT